This TCR beta chain was recovered during a study of OX40 agonist ivuxolimab in advanced cancers. The CDR3 has 15 residues. From germline, CDR1 is SGHNT and CDR2 YYREEE (reference sequence). Trimming removed 4 bases at V and 0 bases at J, with 13 bases between. Repertoires were generated with immunoSEQ multiplex PCR, while TCRdb's copy carries only in-frame clones and drops some. The sample records about 76,000 clones, 85% to 90% being singletons. This clone was seen only a few times. The material sequenced was CD4+ or CD8+ T cells sorted from blood, taken in a trial of the OX40 agonist ivuxolimab. The V and J genes are TRBV5-4 and TRBJ1-1, with a tentative D call TRBD1 (6 bases). This sequence was found in an adult with an advanced solid tumor such as melanoma, head and neck, liver or kidney cancer. The CDR3 protein is CASSVRTGLNTEAFF. CDR3 nucleotide sequence: TGTGCCAGCAGCGTACGAACAGGGCTGAACACTGAAGCTTTCTTT.